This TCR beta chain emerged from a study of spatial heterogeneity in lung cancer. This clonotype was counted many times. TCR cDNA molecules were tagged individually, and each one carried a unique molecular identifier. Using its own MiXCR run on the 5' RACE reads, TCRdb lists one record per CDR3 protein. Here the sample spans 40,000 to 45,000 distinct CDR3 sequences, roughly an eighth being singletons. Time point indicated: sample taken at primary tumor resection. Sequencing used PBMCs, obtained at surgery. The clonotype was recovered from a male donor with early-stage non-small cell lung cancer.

This chain's CDR3 is CAPHLNRSRRPYEQYF. The CDR3 DNA is TGTGCCCCCCACCTGAACCGGAGTCGGCGGCCCTACGAGCAGTACTTC. The chain has TRBV10-3 and TRBJ2-7; D unresolved. Germline CDR1 is ENHRY and CDR2 is SYGVKD. Trimming took off 11 bases at V and 2 bases at J, with 25 bases between the two ends. The CDR3 consists of 16 residues.